A selection of T cell receptor beta chains follows, all from one sample in a study of Ad26.COV2.S vaccination and SARS-CoV-2 variants. Measured with immunoSEQ multiplex PCR; TCRdb has only the in-frame clones, and not every one. The repertoire holds some 270,000 clones, with approximately 88% as singletons. The material sequenced was peripheral blood, taken in a trial of Ad26.COV2.S vaccine versus placebo. The receptors were sampled from a person between 18 and 59 years old who received the Ad26.COV2.S COVID-19 vaccine or a placebo. Both conserved end residues are part of each CDR3. A D gene is named only where the DNA matches it firmly. Some rows have no size entry. The others give once, few or many, or a class for an expanded clone.

V gene	D gene	J gene	clone size	CDR3 length	CDR3 DNA	CDR3 protein
TRBV7-3	TRBD2	TRBJ2-1	-	15	TGTGCCAGCAGCCCCGGGACTAGCCTGCACAATGAGCAGTTCTTC	CASSPGTSLHNEQFF
TRBV12-2	-	TRBJ1-2	few	16	TGTGCAAGTCGCTTAGCGAATCCGGGACAGCACTATGGCTACACCTTC	CASRLANPGQHYGYTF
TRBV3-1/TRBV3-2	-	TRBJ2-4	-	13	TGTGCCAGCAGCTCCTCCGGGGCCAGGATTCAGTACTTC	CASSSSGARIQYF
TRBV30	TRBD1	TRBJ1-2	-	14	TGTGCCTGGAATGGCAGGGGGGGGGTCTATGGCTACACCTTC	CAWNGRGGVYGYTF
TRBV19	-	TRBJ1-2	-	12	TGTGCCAGTGTGGACACCAACTATGGCTACACCTTC	CASVDTNYGYTF
TRBV27	TRBD2	TRBJ2-1	-	16	TGTGCCAGCAGTTTTCATAGCGGGAGGGGGGTAGGTGAGCAGTTCTTC	CASSFHSGRGVGEQFF
TRBV7-9	-	TRBJ1-1	many	13	TGTGCCAGCAGCCCCCGTGGGCGGACAGAGGCTTTCTTT	CASSPRGRTEAFF
TRBV7-6	-	TRBJ2-3	-	20	TGTGCCAGCAGCCCAACCCCCGGGACACCCCGCTATTGGGGCACAGATACGCAGTATTTT	CASSPTPGTPRYWGTDTQYF
TRBV7-9	TRBD1	TRBJ1-5	-	15	TGTGCCAGCAGCAGGGGACAGCCTAGCAATCAGCCCCAGCATTTT	CASSRGQPSNQPQHF
TRBV4-1	TRBD2	TRBJ2-1	-	16	TGCGCCAGCAGCCACCGGACTAGCGGGATTGGGGATGAGCAGTTCTTC	CASSHRTSGIGDEQFF